This is a list of T cell receptor beta chains from one sample in a study of molecular identifiers for immune sequencing clone quantification. TCRdb passed the PCR reads through MiXCR, listing each CDR3 protein once. This repertoire shows some 590,000 distinct CDR3 sequences, 25% found once; its top ten account for about 0.8%. Sequenced material: naive CD8+ T cells from blood, with Jurkat cell RNA spiked in. Receptors originate from a human donor in good health. Some libraries in this study had Jurkat cell RNA spiked in. Each CDR3 is given with its conserved first and last residue. Fields, in order: J gene, clone size, D gene, V gene, CDR3 protein, CDR3 DNA. A D gene is named only where the DNA matches it firmly. Clone size appears in some rows only: once, few, many, or a class for an expanded clone.

TRBJ2-5 many TRBD1 TRBV27 CASSSTGALETQYF TGTGCCAGCAGTTCGACAGGGGCCCTTGAGACCCAGTACTTC
TRBJ2-2 - TRBD1 TRBV9 CASSVGQGINGELFF TGTGCCAGCAGCGTCGGACAGGGGATAAACGGGGAGCTGTTTTTT
TRBJ1-4 many - TRBV4-3 CASSPDLQSEKLFF TGCGCCAGCAGCCCGGACCTACAGTCTGAAAAACTGTTTTTT
TRBJ2-3 many TRBD1 TRBV20-1 CSARPGQESTDTQYF TGCAGTGCTAGACCCGGACAGGAAAGCACAGATACGCAGTATTTT
TRBJ1-5 many - TRBV27 CASSLGQFAQPQHF TGTGCCAGCAGTTTGGGCCAGTTCGCTCAGCCCCAGCATTTT
TRBJ2-5 - - TRBV20-1 CSARDLTARDQYF TGCAGTGCTAGAGATCTGACGGCCCGGGACCAGTACTTC
TRBJ2-7 - - TRBV6-2/TRBV6-3 CASIQRSLNSYEQYF TGTGCCAGCATCCAAAGGTCGCTCAACTCCTACGAGCAGTACTTC
TRBJ2-7 many - TRBV28 CASSLRGQIYEQYF TGTGCCAGCAGTCTTAGGGGCCAGATCTACGAGCAGTACTTC
TRBJ1-5 few - TRBV12-3/TRBV12-4 CASSLREEGNQPQHF TGTGCCAGCAGTTTAAGGGAGGAAGGCAATCAGCCCCAGCATTTT
TRBJ1-5 - - TRBV27 CASSSGAGRPQHF TGTGCCAGCAGTTCGGGAGCAGGGCGGCCCCAGCATTTT
TRBJ2-7 few TRBD1 TRBV5-6 CASSFWDRGTYEQYF TGTGCCAGCAGCTTTTGGGACAGGGGCACCTACGAGCAGTACTTC
TRBJ1-6 few - TRBV4-1 CASSQGPPGDNSPLHF TGCGCCAGCAGCCAAGGTCCTCCAGGGGATAATTCACCCCTCCACTTT
TRBJ2-3 many - TRBV7-2 CASSPHSLLADSIYTQYF TGTGCCAGCAGCCCACACTCCCTGCTAGCGGACAGTATTTATACGCAGTATTTT
TRBJ1-1 few TRBD1 TRBV28 CASSFSIGTGNILNTEAFF TGTGCCAGCAGTTTTTCGATCGGGACAGGGAATATTCTGAACACTGAAGCTTTCTTT
TRBJ1-2 - TRBD1 TRBV6-5 CASISQGAGYTF TGTGCCAGCATTTCACAGGGGGCGGGCTACACCTTC
TRBJ1-6 many - TRBV12-3/TRBV12-4 CASSPGALSGPLHF TGTGCCAGCAGTCCAGGGGCCTTGTCGGGGCCCCTCCACTTT
TRBJ2-7 - TRBD2 TRBV5-1 CASSIGLAGEYEQYF TGCGCCAGCAGCATTGGACTAGCGGGGGAGTACGAGCAGTACTTC
TRBJ2-2 many - TRBV24-1 CATRSTGELFF TGTGCCACTCGGTCCACCGGGGAGCTGTTTTTT